The 28 T cell receptor beta chains reported below all come from one sample, sequenced in a study of blood T cell repertoires in COVID-19. This table comes from immunoSEQ multiplex PCR, and its TCRdb copy is limited to in-frame clones, with some not included. This sample has approximately 150,000 clones, with 70% to 90% found just once. What was sequenced was PBMCs or T cells enriched from blood (not recorded which). These receptors originate from a man aged 40-55 years who had recovered from COVID-19.

This clone was picked up a small number of times. Other DNA sequences within the sample encode an identical CDR3. The rearrangement links TRBV24-1 to TRBJ2-1; D is unclear. The germline V and J ends were trimmed by 9 bases and 4 bases, with 6 bases remaining between them. The CDR3 runs to 11 residues. Per germline, CDR1 KGHDR and CDR2 SFDVKD. The CDR3 sequence is CATGDYNEQFF. In DNA form, the CDR3 reads TGTGCCACCGGAGATTACAATGAGCAGTTCTTC.

The chain joins TRBV7-3 to TRBJ1-3; D remains ambiguous. CDR3 size: 13 residues. V shed 3 bases and J shed 4 bases, with 7 bases lying between them. Per germline, CDR1 SGHTA and CDR2 FQGTGA. The CDR3 sequence is CASSFSGGNTIYF. CDR3 bases: TGTGCCAGCAGCTTTAGCGGAGGAAACACCATATATTTT. Combining the CDR3 with reference TRBV7-3 and TRBJ1-3 gives the whole variable domain GAGVSQTPSNKVTEKGKYVELRCDPISGHTALYWYRQSLGQGPEFLIYFQGTGAADDSGLPNDRFFAVRPEGSVSTLKIQRTERGDSAVYLCASSFSGGNTIYFGEGSWLTVV.

This clone turned up a few times. The V and J genes are TRBV28 and TRBJ1-2; weak D call: TRBD1 (5 bases). V was clipped by 7 bases and J by 8 bases, with 14 bases between them. Germline loops: CDR1 MDHEN, CDR2 SYDVKM. The CDR3 is 12 residues long. CDR3 sequence: CASMNGKGGYTF. CDR3 coding DNA: TGTGCCAGCATGAACGGAAAGGGGGGCTACACCTTC.

The J gene is TRBJ2-3, the V gene TRBV6-1; 9 nucleotides agree with TRBD2. The CDR3 length is 15 residues. V was clipped by 2 bases and J by 4 bases; unmatched bases: 4. The germline gives CDR1 MNHNS, CDR2 SASEGT. DNA of the CDR3: TGTGCCAGCAGTGAAATGCGGGGGGGCGCAGATACGCAGTATTTT. Protein: CASSEMRGGADTQYF.

The chain employs TRBV30 and TRBJ1-5; possible D gene TRBD1, 5 bases. Germline V CDR1 and CDR2: GTSNPN, SVGIG (reference sequence). The V gene lost 2 bases and the J gene lost 6 bases, with 11 bases spanning the gap. This CDR3 region has 13 residues. The CDR3 DNA follows: TGTGCCTGGAGTTTAGGGGCTAGTCAGCCCCAGCATTTT. Translating gives CAWSLGASQPQHF.

The chain joins TRBV27 to TRBJ1-2, with D hard to call. Trimming pared 6 bases from V and 5 bases from J, leaving 10 bases between. Germline CDR1 and CDR2: MNHEY and SMNVEV (reference sequence). CDR3 length: 12 amino acids. CDR3 nucleotides: TGTGCCAGCAGCCGACAAAATTATGGCTACACCTTC. It codes for CASSRQNYGYTF.

This clone came up once. The rearrangement links TRBV29-1 to TRBJ2-1, with D possibly being TRBD1 (5 bases). Germline CDR1 is SQVTM and CDR2 is ANQGSEA. The CDR3 is 16 residues long. The V end was cut by 0 bases, the J end by 2 bases, with 14 bases between. CDR3 DNA sequence: TGCAGCGTTGAAGAGGGCAGGGCCGACACCTACAATGAGCAGTTCTTC. It codes for CSVEEGRADTYNEQFF.

The V and J genes are TRBV6-5 and TRBJ2-5; TRBD2 might be the D (7 bases). The CDR3 length is 15 residues. Per germline, CDR1 MNHEY and CDR2 SVGAGI. Trimming stripped 4 bases from V and 5 bases from J, with 17 bases between. CDR3 coding DNA: TGTGCCAGCAGTTCGTTCTGGGGGAGGGGGGAGACCCAGTACTTC. It codes for CASSSFWGRGETQYF.

CDR3 coding DNA: TGTGCCAGTACCCTCTCGGGACAGGGGGAAAACATTCAGTACTTC. It codes for CASTLSGQGENIQYF. The rearrangement joins TRBV19 to TRBJ2-4, with 11 bases matching TRBD1. After removal of 7 bases from V and 5 bases from J, the junction contained 7 bases not matched to a gene. CDR3 length equals 15 residues. Germline CDR1 is LNHDA and CDR2 is SQIVND (reference sequence).

This clone was picked up a small number of times. Other DNA sequences in the same sample also yield this CDR3. This chain joins TRBV27 and TRBJ2-3, with 9 bases aligning to TRBD2. V shed 2 bases, J shed 6 bases, and the junction held 6 bases outside the gene matches. Germline values: CDR1 MNHEY, CDR2 SMNVEV (reference sequence). The CDR3 consists of 15 residues. CDR3 coding DNA: TGTGCCAGCAGTTTAAGGGCGGGGGGGCCTGATACGCAGTATTTT. Translation: CASSLRAGGPDTQYF.

The chain carries TRBV3-1 (or the pseudogene TRBV3-2) and TRBJ2-3, with a possible D match to TRBD2 (5 bases). The CDR3 runs to 14 residues. CDR1 and CDR2 (germline): LGHDT, YNNKEL (reference sequence). V was trimmed by 0 bases and J by 6 bases, leaving 10 bases between them. The CDR3 spells CASSQDRGSDTQYF. The CDR3 DNA is TGTGCCAGCAGCCAAGATCGAGGGTCCGATACGCAGTATTTT.

The genes are TRBV9 and TRBJ2-5; 10 nucleotides agree with TRBD2. The CDR3 length is 15 residues. The trim removed 2 bases at V and 5 bases at J, leaving 6 bases unmatched. The V gene's germline CDR1 is SGDLS and CDR2 YYNGEE. CDR3: CASSVSSGGQETQYF. The CDR3 DNA reads as TGTGCCAGCAGCGTTTCTAGCGGGGGCCAGGAGACCCAGTACTTC.

This clone was observed a few times. The rearrangement links TRBV4-1 to TRBJ2-1, with D maybe TRBD2 (7 bases). Germline V gene sequence: CDR1 MGHRA, CDR2 YSYEKL. The ends were cut back, 7 bases at V and 0 bases at J, with 28 bases in the middle. The CDR3 covers 20 residues. This chain's CDR3 is CASKKGGAGESSRSYNEQFF. The CDR3 DNA sequence: TGCGCCAGCAAAAAGGGAGGGGCAGGGGAGTCAAGCCGCTCCTACAATGAGCAGTTCTTC.

The rearrangement links TRBV10-2 to TRBJ2-2; 7 positions match TRBD2. The CDR3 runs to 14 residues. With 7 bases clipped from V and 6 bases from J, the junction kept 8 bases outside the gene matches. Germline CDR1 reads WSHSY; CDR2 reads SAAADI. The CDR3 DNA is TGCGCCAGCAAGGAGTTTCTAGCGGCCGGGGAGCTGTTTTTT. Translation: CASKEFLAAGELFF.

The sample holds a few counts of this clone. V gene TRBV7-7 combines with J gene TRBJ2-1; 9 nucleotides align to TRBD2. Germline CDR1 and CDR2: SSHAT and FNYEAQ (reference sequence). Germline trimming cut 4 bases from V and 9 bases from J; bases unmatched to any gene: 10. CDR3 length: 15 amino acids. The CDR3 DNA sequence: TGTGCCAGCAGCTCCGGGACTGGCGGGGGGGGTGAGCAGTTCTTC. Protein sequence: CASSSGTGGGGEQFF.

V is TRBV30 and J is TRBJ2-3; 9 bases are a match to TRBD2. V lost 0 bases to trimming and J lost 2 bases; unmatched junction nucleotides: 6. Germline V gives CDR1 GTSNPN, CDR2 SVGIG (reference sequence). The CDR3 extends over 16 amino acids. The CDR3 reads CAWSVASGGSTDTQYF. For the CDR3, the DNA is TGTGCCTGGAGTGTAGCCAGCGGGGGGTCCACAGATACGCAGTATTTT.

J is TRBJ2-5 and V is TRBV12-5, with 7 nucleotides matching TRBD2. This CDR3 spans 15 amino acids. Germline values: CDR1 LGHNT, CDR2 FRNRAP. V gave up 1 base and J gave up 2 bases; unmatched junction bases: 4. Here the CDR3 reads CASGLGPGGQETQYF. The CDR3 DNA reads as TGTGCTAGTGGTTTGGGCCCCGGGGGGCAAGAGACCCAGTACTTC.

The rearrangement links TRBV3-1 (or the pseudogene TRBV3-2) to TRBJ2-2; the match to TRBD2 covers 7 bases. The CDR3 covers 15 residues. The germline gives CDR1 LGHDT, CDR2 YNNKEL (reference sequence). With 4 bases clipped from V and 2 bases from J, the junction kept 4 bases outside the gene matches. CDR3 amino acids: CASSPWDYNTGELFF. CDR3 nucleotide sequence: TGTGCCAGCAGCCCCTGGGACTATAACACCGGGGAGCTGTTTTTT.

V gene TRBV6-1 combines with J gene TRBJ2-4; D possibly corresponds to TRBD1 (5 bases). Trimming took 1 base from V and 13 from J, leaving 8 bases between them. The CDR3 contains 11 residues. The germline V gene encodes CDR1 MNHNS and CDR2 SASEGT. This CDR3 is CASSEGNRQYF. CDR3 nucleotide sequence: TGTGCCAGCAGTGAAGGGAACAGGCAGTACTTC.

V usage is TRBV19 and J usage is TRBJ2-1; D is possibly TRBD2 (6 bases). Trimming pared 10 bases from V and 0 bases from J, leaving 16 bases between. The CDR3 spans 15 residues. Looked up from germline, CDR1 is LNHDA and CDR2 is SQIVND (reference sequence). The CDR3 is CATHGGVSSYNEQFF. The CDR3 DNA reads as TGTGCCACCCACGGAGGGGTGAGCTCCTACAATGAGCAGTTCTTC.

V usage is TRBV10-3 and J usage is TRBJ1-1; TRBD1 aligns across 8 bases. The CDR3 extends over 11 amino acids. Losses at the gene ends were 6 bases for V and 8 bases for J; bases not matched to a gene: 2. CDR1 ENHRY and CDR2 SYGVKD come from the germline V gene. As DNA, the CDR3 is TGTGCCATCAGCCGACAGGGGGAAGCTTTCTTT. Translated: CAISRQGEAFF.

The V and J genes are TRBV7-9 and TRBJ2-4; D uncertain. Trimming removed 0 bases from V and 0 bases from J, with 9 bases in between. Germline lookup yields CDR1 SEHNR and CDR2 FQNEAQ (reference sequence). The length of the CDR3 is 16 residues. CDR3: CASSLAGILAKNIQYF. The CDR3 nucleotides are TGTGCCAGCAGCTTAGCCGGTATACTAGCCAAAAACATTCAGTACTTC.

The chain uses TRBV30 and TRBJ2-1; weak D call: TRBD2 (5 bases). The CDR3 length is 18 residues. With 3 bases removed from V and 5 bases from J, the gap between germline ends came to 26 bases. CDR1 is GTSNPN, CDR2 SVGIG, per germline (reference sequence). CDR3 loop: CAWRETMRLSRANNEQFF. The CDR3 nucleotides are TGTGCCTGGAGGGAAACCATGAGACTATCCCGTGCCAACAATGAGCAGTTCTTC.

The chain employs TRBV7-2 and TRBJ2-2, with 7 positions matching TRBD2. The V and J ends lost 5 bases and 0 bases, in that order; junction bases with no gene match: 6. Germline V gene sequence: CDR1 SGHTA, CDR2 FQGNSA. The CDR3 sequence is 16 residues long. The CDR3 sequence is CASSRQAGANTGELFF. The CDR3 region has the DNA TGTGCCAGCAGCCGTCAGGCGGGAGCGAACACCGGGGAGCTGTTTTTT.

The J gene is TRBJ1-2, the V gene TRBV19, with D unclear. V lost 6 bases and J 8 bases, leaving 13 bases between the germline ends. CDR3 size: 12 residues. CDR1 and CDR2 from the germline V gene are LNHDA and SQIVND (reference sequence). The chain's CDR3 is CASRGRTGGYTF. CDR3 DNA: TGTGCCAGTAGAGGTCGAACGGGGGGCTACACCTTC. Filled out from reference TRBV19 and TRBJ1-2, the complete variable domain reads DGGITQSPKYLFRKEGQNVTLSCEQNLNHDAMYWYRQDPGQGLRLIYYSQIVNDFQKGDIAEGYSVSREKKESFPLTVTSAQKNPTAFYLCASRGRTGGYTFGSGTRLTVV.

The chain carries TRBV2 and TRBJ1-4; 7 bases fit TRBD1. Trimming cost V 0 bases and J 8 bases; bases outside gene matches: 21. The length of the CDR3 is 20 residues. Germline V gene sequence: CDR1 SNHLY, CDR2 FYNNEI. This CDR3 is CASSEALLVQNGTAGEKLFF. CDR3 in DNA: TGTGCCAGCAGTGAAGCGCTTCTCGTTCAAAATGGGACAGCAGGAGAAAAACTGTTTTTT. Together with reference TRBV2 and TRBJ1-4, the CDR3 gives the full variable domain: EPEVTQTPSHQVTQMGQEVILRCVPISNHLYFYWYRQILGQKVEFLVSFYNNEISEKSEIFDDQFSVERPDGSNFTLKIRSTKLEDSAMYFCASSEALLVQNGTAGEKLFFGSGTQLSVL.

Many counts were recorded for this clone. Here the CDR3 reads CTSSQDNSVEADYTF. CDR3 in DNA: TGCACCAGCAGCCAAGATAATTCGGTAGAAGCGGACTACACCTTC. The genes are TRBV1 and TRBJ1-2. TRBV1 represents a pseudogene. This CDR3 spans 15 amino acids.

This clone was seen many times. The chain recombines TRBV23-1 with TRBJ1-6; a possible D gene is TRBD1 (6 bases). TRBV23-1 is reported as an ORF; its role is uncertain. This CDR3 comprises 20 residues. V lost 0 bases to trimming and J lost 13 bases, with 31 bases between them. CDR3 region: CASSQSPHHRRGSFPPPLHF. CDR3 sequence (DNA): TGCGCCAGCAGTCAATCACCCCACCACCGAAGGGGGTCGTTCCCTCCTCCCCTCCACTTT.